The following is a TCR beta chain sequence with its context. This clonotype was recorded at least ten times. The antigen it binds to is not known. No much larger clone exists at a distance of one base, and base qualities are not known. Library preparation used PCR. Data came from an Illumina HiSeq 2500. Molecular barcoding was employed in the preparation of TCR libraries, with unique molecular identifiers being used to normalize TCRbeta repertoire quantification. TCRdb reanalyzed the raw reads on its own, using fastp at Q25 for trimming and MiXCR for clone calling, and kept in-frame beta chains. Every distinct CDR3 protein forms one entry, paired with its most common genes and DNA. The sample profile shows 330,000 or so distinct CDR3 sequences; about a tenth of them were found once. The ten most abundant clones make up 7.5% of the sample. Its CDR3 holds 13 amino acids, cysteine through phenylalanine. Kept here is only the CDR3 DNA, which spans 39 bases and is read in frame from base 1. CDR1 and CDR2 were assigned from the germline V gene as SQVTM and ANQGSEA. V drops 3 bases and J drops 1 base, leaving 10 bases in between.

According to the study, the label for this sample's treatment or condition signals: allogeneic hematopoietic cell transplantation with graft depleted of TCRalphabeta T cells and CD19 B cells. TCRalphabeta/CD19-depleted allogeneic hematopoietic cell grafts were given to the transplant recipients, all of whom were children. This entry belongs to a study of T-cell reconstitution after alpha-beta-depleted transplantation in children (dated by TCRdb to the mid-2010s). At the level of the whole study: T-cell immune reconstitution after TCRalphabeta/CD19-depleted allogeneic hematopoietic cell transplantation in children was quantitatively tracked in the study by means of TCR repertoire profiling.

The investigation overall reported the following: Over subsequent months, a decline in hyperexpanded clone frequencies was noted, and after one year, T-cell counts and TCRbeta diversity were mostly ascribed to newly produced T cells. About two months after transplant, the apparently early recovery of alphabetaT-cell counts reportedly depended on just several hundred clones that had expanded rapidly and came from non-depleted graft cells. The high TCRbeta diversity at day 60 in some patients was ascribed to recipient T cells and intrathymic progenitors that had survived conditioning.

This specimen consisted of PBMCs, obtained before TCRalphabeta/CD19-depleted stem cell transplant. The origin of this receptor is a boy under two years old with acute myeloid leukemia, due to receive a stem cell transplant. The sequence joins TRBV29-1 to TRBJ2-7, with TRBD1 as a weak D call on 6 bases. Read as DNA, the sequence is TGCAGCGTTGAGGGGGACAATTCCTACGAGCAGTACTTC. This translates into CSVEGDNSYEQYF.